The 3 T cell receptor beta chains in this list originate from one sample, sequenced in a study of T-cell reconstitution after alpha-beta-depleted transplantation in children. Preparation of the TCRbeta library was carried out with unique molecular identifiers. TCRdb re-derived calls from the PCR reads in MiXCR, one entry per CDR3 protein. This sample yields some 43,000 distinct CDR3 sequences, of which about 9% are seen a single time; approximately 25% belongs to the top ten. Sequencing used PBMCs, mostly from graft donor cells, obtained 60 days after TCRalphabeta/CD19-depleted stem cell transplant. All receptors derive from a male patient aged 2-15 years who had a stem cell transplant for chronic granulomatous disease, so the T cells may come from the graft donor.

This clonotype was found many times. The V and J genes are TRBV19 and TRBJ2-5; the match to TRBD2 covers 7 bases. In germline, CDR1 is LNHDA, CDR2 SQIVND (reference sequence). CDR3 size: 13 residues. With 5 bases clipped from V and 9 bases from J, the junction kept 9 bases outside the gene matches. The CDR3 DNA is TGTGCCAGTAGTGGCAGCGGGGCGGCGGCCCAGTACTTC. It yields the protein CASSGSGAAAQYF.

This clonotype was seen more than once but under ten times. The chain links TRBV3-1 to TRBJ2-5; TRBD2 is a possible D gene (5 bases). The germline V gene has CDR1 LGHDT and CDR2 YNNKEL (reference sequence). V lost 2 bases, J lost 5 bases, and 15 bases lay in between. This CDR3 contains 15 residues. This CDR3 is CASSQNVGVLETQYF. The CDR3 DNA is TGTGCCAGCAGCCAAAATGTGGGAGTATTGGAGACCCAGTACTTC.

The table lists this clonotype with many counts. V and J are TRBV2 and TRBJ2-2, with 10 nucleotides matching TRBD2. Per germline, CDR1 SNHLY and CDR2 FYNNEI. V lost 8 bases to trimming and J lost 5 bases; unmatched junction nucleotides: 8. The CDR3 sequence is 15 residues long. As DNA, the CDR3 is TGTGCCAGCTTTGAACGAGCGGGAGGGACCGGGGAGCTGTTTTTT. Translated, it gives CASFERAGGTGELFF. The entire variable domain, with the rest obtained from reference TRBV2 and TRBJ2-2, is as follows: EPEVTQTPSHQVTQMGQEVILRCVPISNHLYFYWYRQILGQKVEFLVSFYNNEISEKSEIFDDQFSVERPDGSNFTLKIRSTKLEDSAMYFCASFERAGGTGELFFGEGSRLTVL.